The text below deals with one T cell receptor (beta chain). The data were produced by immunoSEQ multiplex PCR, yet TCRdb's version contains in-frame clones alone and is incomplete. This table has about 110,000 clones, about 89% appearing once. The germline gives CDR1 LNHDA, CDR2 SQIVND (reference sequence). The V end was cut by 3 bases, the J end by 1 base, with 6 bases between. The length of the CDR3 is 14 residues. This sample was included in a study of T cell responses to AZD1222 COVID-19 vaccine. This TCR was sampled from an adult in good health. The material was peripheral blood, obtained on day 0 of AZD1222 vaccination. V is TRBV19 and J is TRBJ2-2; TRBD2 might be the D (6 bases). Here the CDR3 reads CASSIGRNTGELFF. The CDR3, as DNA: TGTGCCAGTAGTATCGGGAGGAACACCGGGGAGCTGTTTTTT.